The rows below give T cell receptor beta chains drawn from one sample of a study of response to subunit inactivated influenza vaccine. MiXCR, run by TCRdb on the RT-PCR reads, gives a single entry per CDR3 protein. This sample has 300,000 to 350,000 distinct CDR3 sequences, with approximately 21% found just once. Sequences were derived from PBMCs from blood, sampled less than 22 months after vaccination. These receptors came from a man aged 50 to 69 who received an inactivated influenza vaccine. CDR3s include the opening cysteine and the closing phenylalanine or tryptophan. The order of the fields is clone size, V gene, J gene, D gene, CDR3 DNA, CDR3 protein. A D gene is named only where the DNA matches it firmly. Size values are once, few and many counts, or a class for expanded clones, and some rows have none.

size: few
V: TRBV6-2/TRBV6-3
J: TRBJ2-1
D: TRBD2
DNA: TGTGCCAGCTATGCTAGCGGGAGTTTCAATGAGCAGTTCTTC
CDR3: CASYASGSFNEQFF

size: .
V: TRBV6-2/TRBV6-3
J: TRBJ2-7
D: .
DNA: TGTGCCAGCAGTTACCTCCTGACAGGCTACGAGCAGTACTTC
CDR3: CASSYLLTGYEQYF

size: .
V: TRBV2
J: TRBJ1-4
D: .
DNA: TGTGCCAGCAGGATCCCTACAGGGAGGGGATCAACTAATGAAAAACTGTTTTTT
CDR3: CASRIPTGRGSTNEKLFF

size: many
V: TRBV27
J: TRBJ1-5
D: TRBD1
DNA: TGTGCCAGCAAACCCGGACAGGGGGTTGGACCCCAGCATTTT
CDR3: CASKPGQGVGPQHF

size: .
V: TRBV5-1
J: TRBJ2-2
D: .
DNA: TGCGCCAGCAGCTGGACAGTCGGGGAGCTGTTTTTT
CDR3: CASSWTVGELFF

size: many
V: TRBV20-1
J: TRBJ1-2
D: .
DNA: TGCAGTGCTAGAGAAGGGAAAGCGGGAGGGTTCTACACCTTC
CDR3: CSAREGKAGGFYTF

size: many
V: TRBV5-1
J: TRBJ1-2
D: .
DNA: TGCGCCAGCAGCCCGGGCGGCATCGCCGCTAACTATGGCTACACCTTC
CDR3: CASSPGGIAANYGYTF

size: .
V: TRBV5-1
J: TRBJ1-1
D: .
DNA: TGCGCCAGCAGCCTTCAAGAGCGGAACACTGAAGCTTTCTTT
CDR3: CASSLQERNTEAFF

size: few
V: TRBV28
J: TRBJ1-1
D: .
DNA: TGTGCCAGCGTGGGGCACGGAGGGCTGAACACTGAAGCTTTCTTT
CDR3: CASVGHGGLNTEAFF

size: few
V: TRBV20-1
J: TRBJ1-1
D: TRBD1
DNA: TGCAGTGCTAGACCTGAGACAGGGGGGAGGACTGAAGCTTTCTTT
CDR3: CSARPETGGRTEAFF

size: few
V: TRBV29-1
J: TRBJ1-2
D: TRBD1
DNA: TGCAGCGCAACGGCCGGGACAGCGAGGGGCTACACCTTC
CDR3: CSATAGTARGYTF

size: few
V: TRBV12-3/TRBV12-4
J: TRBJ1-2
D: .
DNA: TGTGCCAGCAGTTCCCCGGCGGAACGAGCTAACTATGGCTACACCTTC
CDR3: CASSSPAERANYGYTF

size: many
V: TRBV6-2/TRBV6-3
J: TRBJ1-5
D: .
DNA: TGTGCCAGCACCTCCCCGGTCTCATTCAATCAGCCCCAGCATTTT
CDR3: CASTSPVSFNQPQHF

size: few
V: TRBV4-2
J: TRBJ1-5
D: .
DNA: TGTGCCAGCAGCCAAGATCTTGAGGACATCGGGCAGCCCCAGCATTTT
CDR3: CASSQDLEDIGQPQHF

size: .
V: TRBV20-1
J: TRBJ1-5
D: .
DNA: TGCAGTGCTGGCCAGGCTTCGGGGCAGCCCCAGCATTTT
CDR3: CSAGQASGQPQHF

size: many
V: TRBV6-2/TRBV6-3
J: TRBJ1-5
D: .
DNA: TGTGCCAGCAGTTACTGGCGCGGGGCCTGGCCCCAGCATTTT
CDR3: CASSYWRGAWPQHF

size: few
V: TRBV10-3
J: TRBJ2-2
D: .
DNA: TGTGCCATCAGTGAGTCGACGTCGAACACCGGGGAGCTGTTTTTT
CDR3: CAISESTSNTGELFF

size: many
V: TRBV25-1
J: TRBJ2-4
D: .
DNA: TGTGCCAGCAGTGAGGGGGCCCGGTATCGTCAGTACTTC
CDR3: CASSEGARYRQYF

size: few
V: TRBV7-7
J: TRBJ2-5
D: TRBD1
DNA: TGTGCTAGCAGCGCGGACAGGGTAGAGACCCAGTACTTC
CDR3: CASSADRVETQYF

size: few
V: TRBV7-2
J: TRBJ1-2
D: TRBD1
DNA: TGTGCCAGCAGCTTCGGGACAGCTCTTAACTATGGCTACACCTTC
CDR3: CASSFGTALNYGYTF

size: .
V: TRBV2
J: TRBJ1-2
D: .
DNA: TGTGCCAGCAGTGCCCTTCCCGAGTATGGCTACACCTTC
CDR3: CASSALPEYGYTF

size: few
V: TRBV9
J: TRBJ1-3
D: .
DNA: TGTGCCAGCAGCCGGGACGCCACCATATATTTT
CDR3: CASSRDATIYF

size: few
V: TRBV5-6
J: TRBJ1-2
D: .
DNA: TGTGCCAGCAGCCCCGGGACGGCAAGGTCCCATGGCTACACCTTC
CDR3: CASSPGTARSHGYTF

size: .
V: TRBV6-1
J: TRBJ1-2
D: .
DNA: TGTGCCAGCAGTGAAGCGTGGGCGGGGCGCGATTATGGCTACACCTTC
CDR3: CASSEAWAGRDYGYTF

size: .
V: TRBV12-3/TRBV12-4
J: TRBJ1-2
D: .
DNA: TGTGCCAGCAGTTCCGATCCCAGAGGTGGCTACACCTTC
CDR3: CASSSDPRGGYTF

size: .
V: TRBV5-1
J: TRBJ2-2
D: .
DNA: TGCGCCAGCAGCCGAGGCGGGGAGCTGTTTTTT
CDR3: CASSRGGELFF

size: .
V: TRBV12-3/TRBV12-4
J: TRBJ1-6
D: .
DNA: TGTGCCAGCAGTTTAGGGGGGCGCGGATATTCACCCCTCCACTTT
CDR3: CASSLGGRGYSPLHF

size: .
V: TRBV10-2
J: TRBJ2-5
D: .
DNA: TGCGCCAGCAGTGAGCCCGCCCGAGAGACCCAGTACTTC
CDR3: CASSEPARETQYF

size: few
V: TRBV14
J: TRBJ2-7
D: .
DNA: TGTGCCAGCAGCCAAGACAGGGACTACGAGCAGTACTTC
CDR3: CASSQDRDYEQYF

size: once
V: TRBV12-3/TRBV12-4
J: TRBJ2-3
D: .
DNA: TGTGCCAGCAGGTGGGGAAGCACAGATACGCAGTATTTT
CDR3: CASRWGSTDTQYF

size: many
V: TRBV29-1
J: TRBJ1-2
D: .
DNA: TGCAGCGCCTGGGTTCGGTCCGTCTACACCTTC
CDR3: CSAWVRSVYTF

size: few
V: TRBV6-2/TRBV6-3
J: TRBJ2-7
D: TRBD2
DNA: TGTGCCAGCACCCCTGGACTAGTCGGCGAGCAGTACTTC
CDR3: CASTPGLVGEQYF

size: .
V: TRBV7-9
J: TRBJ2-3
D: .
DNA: TGTGCCAGCAGTCGGGGAGATACAGATACGCAGTATTTT
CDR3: CASSRGDTDTQYF

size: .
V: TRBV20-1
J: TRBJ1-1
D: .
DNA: TGCAGTGTAACAGGGATTCAGGCTGAAGCTTTCTTT
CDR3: CSVTGIQAEAFF

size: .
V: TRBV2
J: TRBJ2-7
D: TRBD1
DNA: TGTGCCAGCAGCCACAGGGGGCCTCACGAGCAGTACTTC
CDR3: CASSHRGPHEQYF

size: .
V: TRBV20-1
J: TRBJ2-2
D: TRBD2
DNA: TGCAGTGCTAGCGGGAGGGATTTTTTCGCGAACACCGGGGAGCTGTTTTTT
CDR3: CSASGRDFFANTGELFF

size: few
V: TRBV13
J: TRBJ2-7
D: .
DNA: TGTGCCAGCAGCTTAGAGAAGGGCGTGTACGAGCAGTACTTC
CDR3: CASSLEKGVYEQYF

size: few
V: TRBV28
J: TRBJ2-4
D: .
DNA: TGTGCCAGCAGTTTTCCAGGAGCGAATATTCAGTACTTC
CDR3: CASSFPGANIQYF

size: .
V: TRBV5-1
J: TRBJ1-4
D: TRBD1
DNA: TGCGCCAGCAGCTTGTCCCCGGGACAGGGCCATGAAAAACTGTTTTTT
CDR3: CASSLSPGQGHEKLFF

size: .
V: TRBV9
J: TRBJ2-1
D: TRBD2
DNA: TGTGCCAGCAGCGTAGCTAGCGGGAGTCCCTCCTACAATGAGCAGTTCTTC
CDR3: CASSVASGSPSYNEQFF

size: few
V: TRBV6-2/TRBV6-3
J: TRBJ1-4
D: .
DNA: TGTGCCAGCAGTCTCTTACCCGGGACAAAGAATGAAAAACTGTTTTTT
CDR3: CASSLLPGTKNEKLFF

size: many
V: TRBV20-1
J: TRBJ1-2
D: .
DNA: TGCAGTGCTAGGGGTAGGGACAACTATGGCTACACCTTC
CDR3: CSARGRDNYGYTF

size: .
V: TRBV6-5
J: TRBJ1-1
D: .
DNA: TGTGCCAGCAGTTTCGCTACGGGGGGTAACACTGAAGCTTTCTTT
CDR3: CASSFATGGNTEAFF

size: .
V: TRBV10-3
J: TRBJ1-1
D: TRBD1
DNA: TGTGCCATCAGTGACGGAGGGGGCCAAAACACTGAAGCTTTCTTT
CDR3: CAISDGGGQNTEAFF

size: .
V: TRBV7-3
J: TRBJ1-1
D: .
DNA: TGTGCCAGCAGCCAAACAACGAACACTGAAGCTTTCTTT
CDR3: CASSQTTNTEAFF

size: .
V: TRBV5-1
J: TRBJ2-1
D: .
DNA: TGCGCCAGCAGCCAGCAACGAACGGCGCTTAATGAGCAGTTCTTC
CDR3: CASSQQRTALNEQFF

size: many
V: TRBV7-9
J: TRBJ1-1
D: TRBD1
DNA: TGTGCCAGCAGCCCGGGACAGGGTGAAGGCGGATGGACTGAAGCTTTCTTT
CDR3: CASSPGQGEGGWTEAFF

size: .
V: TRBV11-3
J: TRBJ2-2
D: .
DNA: TGTGCCAGCAGCTCTTTACGGGGGGCTGATCCCGGGGAGCTGTTTTTT
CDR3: CASSSLRGADPGELFF

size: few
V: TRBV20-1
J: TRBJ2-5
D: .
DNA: TGCAGTACTAGGAACGGCGGGACAGAAGAGACCCAGTACTTC
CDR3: CSTRNGGTEETQYF

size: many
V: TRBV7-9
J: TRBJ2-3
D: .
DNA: TGTGCCAGCAGCTTACCCTTTCGACTTGGCTCAACGCAGTATTTT
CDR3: CASSLPFRLGSTQYF

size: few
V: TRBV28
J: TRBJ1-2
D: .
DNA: TGTGCCAGCAGCGAGCTCAACCCAGGGGTTGAAGCTAACTATGGCTACACCTTC
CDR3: CASSELNPGVEANYGYTF

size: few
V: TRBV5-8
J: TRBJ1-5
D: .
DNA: TGTGCCAGCAGCTTGATGGGACAACGACAGCCCCAGCATTTT
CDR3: CASSLMGQRQPQHF

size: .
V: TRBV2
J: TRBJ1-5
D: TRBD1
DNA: TGTGCCAGCAGCGTACAGGGGGCGGTGGATCAGCCCCAGCATTTT
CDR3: CASSVQGAVDQPQHF

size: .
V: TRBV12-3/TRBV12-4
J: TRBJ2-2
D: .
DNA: TGTGCCAGCAATCCGGACAGTAGTAGGTCCGGGGAGCTGTTTTTT
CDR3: CASNPDSSRSGELFF